One and the same sample provided the 27 T cell receptor beta chains below, sequenced in a study of blood T cell repertoires in COVID-19. The assay was immunoSEQ multiplex PCR, and TCRdb's table has in-frame clones only and misses some. The sample lists about 140,000 clones, roughly 80% seen once, with 15% to 20% in the top ten. Sequenced: peripheral blood. These receptors all stem from a man aged 50 to 60 with acute or convalescent COVID-19.

Written as DNA, the CDR3 is TGTGCCAGTAGTATAGATCGTCCGGCCCGGAGTGGCTACACCTTC. Its translation is CASSIDRPARSGYTF. The J gene is TRBJ1-2, the V gene TRBV19; D not certain. The CDR3 sequence is 15 residues long. CDR1 is LNHDA, CDR2 SQIVND, per germline (reference sequence). Trimming shortened V by 0 bases and J by 7 bases, and 15 bases separated the two germline ends.

The chain has TRBV5-1 and TRBJ1-2; D is perhaps TRBD1 (6 bases). The length of the CDR3 is 16 residues. Germline loops: CDR1 SGHRS, CDR2 YFSETQ. V lost 3 bases, J lost 2 bases, and 17 bases lay in between. The CDR3, as DNA: TGCGCCAGCAGCTCCGGATTAGGGGGTTCCAACTATGGCTACACCTTC. Its translation is CASSSGLGGSNYGYTF.

The chain is built from TRBV6-1 and TRBJ2-1; 7 nucleotides agree with TRBD1. CDR3 size: 13 residues. Trimming at V came to 3 bases and at J to 7 bases, leaving 3 bases not matched to a gene. Germline values: CDR1 MNHNS, CDR2 SASEGT. Here the CDR3 DNA reads TGTGCCAGCAGTGACGACAGGGTTAATGAGCAGTTCTTC. Translated, it gives CASSDDRVNEQFF.

This chain uses TRBV27 with TRBJ1-2; 7 nucleotides line up with TRBD1. Germline-derived CDR1 and CDR2 are MNHEY and SMNVEV (reference sequence). This CDR3 has 12 residues. V lost 4 bases to trimming and J lost 6 bases; unmatched junction nucleotides: 2. The CDR3 DNA reads TGTGCCAGCAGTTCACAGGGGAATGGCTACACCTTC. Protein sequence: CASSSQGNGYTF.

The gene calls are TRBV29-1 and TRBJ2-7; the match to TRBD1 covers 9 bases. The trim removed 5 bases at V and 2 bases at J, leaving 4 bases unmatched. CDR1 is SQVTM and CDR2 is ANQGSEA in the germline V gene. The CDR3 length is 13 residues. Written as DNA, the CDR3 is TGCAGCGTTACCACAGGGGGCGCCTACGAGCAGTACTTC. This encodes CSVTTGGAYEQYF.

The chain has TRBV18 and TRBJ2-4, with 10 bases matching TRBD1. The V and J ends lost 2 bases and 0 bases, in that order; junction bases with no gene match: 4. CDR1 and CDR2 (germline): KGHSH, LQKENI. The CDR3 loop spans 17 amino acids. For the CDR3, the DNA is TGTGCCAGCTCACCATTCGGACAGGGGGAAGCCAAAAACATTCAGTACTTC. This encodes CASSPFGQGEAKNIQYF.

The chain couples TRBV6-1 to TRBJ1-5; D not resolved. Germline CDR1 MNHNS, CDR2 SASEGT. Trimming left V 0 bases short and J 7 bases short, with 10 bases between. The CDR3 sequence is 14 residues long. CDR3 amino acids: CASSEALQAQPQHF. CDR3 DNA sequence: TGTGCCAGCAGTGAAGCCTTGCAAGCGCAGCCCCAGCATTTT.

The chain uses TRBV30 and TRBJ2-7, with D possibly TRBD1 on 6 matching bases. V gave up 1 base and J gave up 3 bases, with 10 bases separating them. Looked up from germline, CDR1 is GTSNPN and CDR2 is SVGIG (reference sequence). This CDR3 contains 13 residues. The CDR3: CAWSAGARYEQYF. CDR3 coding DNA: TGTGCCTGGAGTGCAGGGGCGCGCTACGAGCAGTACTTC.

The chain joins TRBV7-3 to TRBJ2-1, with 12 bases fitting TRBD2. Germline assignment: CDR1 SGHTA and CDR2 FQGTGA. V was pared by 5 bases and J by 5 bases, with 7 bases of the junction left unmatched. The CDR3 sequence is 16 residues long. The CDR3, as DNA: TGTGCCAGCAGCCTCGGACTAGCGGGGCCTAACAATGAGCAGTTCTTC. This gives the protein CASSLGLAGPNNEQFF.

The rearrangement uses TRBV6-6 and TRBJ1-2, with 7 positions matching TRBD1. Losses at the gene ends were 7 bases for V and 5 bases for J; bases not matched to a gene: 7. The CDR3 length is 13 residues. Germline CDR1 reads MNHNY; CDR2 reads SVGAGI (reference sequence). CDR3 sequence: CASTQGTAYGYTF. The CDR3 coding sequence is TGTGCCAGCACCCAAGGGACAGCTTATGGCTACACCTTC.

The V call is TRBV20-1, the J call TRBJ2-5; unclear D gene. The germline V gene encodes CDR1 DFQATT and CDR2 SNEGSKA (reference sequence). The CDR3 spans 11 residues. Trimming pared 8 bases from V and 2 bases from J, leaving 9 bases between. This chain's CDR3 is CSSFMQETQYF. DNA for the CDR3: TGCAGTTCTTTTATGCAAGAGACCCAGTACTTC.

The CDR3 sequence is CATSRGVVSNYGYTF. CDR3 DNA sequence: TGTGCCACCAGCAGAGGTGTAGTTTCTAACTATGGCTACACCTTC. The chain links TRBV15 to TRBJ1-2; no definite D call. V lost 1 base and J 0 bases, leaving 9 bases between the germline ends. Germline CDR1 LNHNV, CDR2 YYDKDF (reference sequence). The CDR3 totals 15 residues.

The DNA for the CDR3 is TGTGCCATCAGTGAGGTTGGGGAGGACTATGGCTACACCTTC. Protein sequence: CAISEVGEDYGYTF. This rearrangement joins TRBV10-3 to TRBJ1-2; D gene uncertain. Germline-derived CDR1 and CDR2 are ENHRY and SYGVKD. The CDR3 consists of 14 residues. Trimming removed 2 bases at V and 3 bases at J, with 10 bases between.

In nucleotides, the CDR3 is TGTGCCAGCAGTGATGGAACAGGGGGCAGCTATGGCTACACCTTC. As protein: CASSDGTGGSYGYTF. The V and J genes are TRBV2 and TRBJ1-2; 9 bases map to TRBD1. Trimming removed 3 bases from V and 4 bases from J; junction bases left unmatched: 6. CDR3 length: 15 amino acids. Germline CDR1 and CDR2: SNHLY and FYNNEI.

V gene TRBV18 combines with J gene TRBJ2-6; tentatively, D is TRBD2 (5 bases). Germline-derived CDR1 and CDR2 are KGHSH and LQKENI. There are 15 residues in the CDR3. Trimming pared 9 bases from V and 0 bases from J, leaving 12 bases between. CDR3 sequence (DNA): TGTGCCAGTCGGCCCGGGGTCTCTGGGGCCAACGTCCTGACTTTC. Translation: CASRPGVSGANVLTF. The full variable domain, completed using reference TRBV18 and TRBJ2-6, is NAGVMQNPRHLVRRRGQEARLRCSPMKGHSHVYWYRQLPEEGLKFMVYLQKENIIDESGMPKERFSAEFPKEGPSILRIQQVVRGDSAAYFCASRPGVSGANVLTFGAGSRLTVL.

The gene calls are TRBV25-1 and TRBJ1-1; D may be TRBD1 (5 bases). Germline CDR1 reads MGHDK; CDR2 reads SYGVNS. The CDR3 runs to 15 residues. Trimming left V 2 bases short and J 4 bases short, with 14 bases between. CDR3: CASSEPAGGTTEAFF. The CDR3 bases are TGTGCCAGCAGTGAACCCGCGGGCGGGACCACTGAAGCTTTCTTT.

This clone was observed at least ten times. This chain uses TRBV12-3 or TRBV12-4 with TRBJ2-3; D not resolved. CDR3 length: 11 amino acids. V was clipped by 6 bases and J by 2 bases, with 3 bases between them. As DNA, the CDR3 is TGTGCCAGCAGATACACAGATACGCAGTATTTT. Translated, it gives CASRYTDTQYF.

This clone has just one count. The V call is TRBV25-1, the J call TRBJ1-4; 10 bases map to TRBD1. Per the germline V gene, CDR1 is MGHDK and CDR2 is SYGVNS. The CDR3 is made up of 16 amino acids. V trimming: 6 bases; J trimming: 8 bases; junction bases outside the gene matches: 12. CDR3 nucleotides: TGTGCCAGCAGCGAACGGACAGGGGGGATTGGCGAAAAACTGTTTTTT. This sequence encodes CASSERTGGIGEKLFF.

The gene calls are TRBV5-1 and TRBJ1-2; unclear D gene. The CDR3 length is 15 residues. Germline CDR1 reads SGHRS; CDR2 reads YFSETQ. With 0 bases removed from V and 8 bases from J, the gap between germline ends came to 17 bases. The CDR3 region is CASSLEVGGPDGYTF. As DNA, the CDR3 is TGCGCCAGCAGCTTGGAGGTGGGCGGGCCGGACGGCTACACCTTC.

This clone was detected many times. The chain employs TRBV27 and TRBJ1-6; tentative D call: TRBD1 (6 bases). The V and J ends lost 6 bases and 8 bases respectively, with 11 bases between them. The germline gives CDR1 MNHEY, CDR2 SMNVEV (reference sequence). The CDR3 has 13 amino acids. CDR3 region: CASRPGHYSPLHF. CDR3 bases: TGTGCCAGCAGGCCGGGACACTATTCACCCCTCCACTTT.

The chain has TRBV27 and TRBJ2-5; no clear D. Trimming cost V 0 bases and J 5 bases, with 10 bases left between them. The germline gives CDR1 MNHEY, CDR2 SMNVEV (reference sequence). CDR3 length equals 14 residues. The CDR3 sequence is CASSLSSPPETQYF. The CDR3 DNA sequence: TGTGCCAGCAGTTTATCGTCTCCCCCGGAGACCCAGTACTTC.

This chain uses TRBV10-1 with TRBJ2-1, with TRBD2 matching over 8 bases. This CDR3 is 16 amino acids long. The germline V gene encodes CDR1 WNHNN and CDR2 SYGVQD (reference sequence). V gave up 3 bases and J gave up 6 bases; unmatched junction bases: 10. The CDR3 region has the DNA TGCGCCAGCAGTGATCAGGGTCGGGGGGGTTCCAATGAGCAGTTCTTC. Amino acids: CASSDQGRGGSNEQFF.

This clone was seen once. The CDR3 loop is CASSATGAFSTDTQYF. The CDR3 coding sequence is TGTGCCAGCAGTGCGACAGGGGCGTTTAGCACAGATACGCAGTATTTT. The chain is built from TRBV6-1 and TRBJ2-3; TRBD1 matches at 8 bases. CDR3 length equals 16 residues. The germline V gene encodes CDR1 MNHNS and CDR2 SASEGT. The ends lost 4 bases at V and 0 bases at J; junction bases unmatched: 6.

The rearrangement uses TRBV6-6 and TRBJ1-5, with 10 bases fitting TRBD1. CDR1 is MNHNY, CDR2 SVGAGI, per germline (reference sequence). J was trimmed by 5 bases and V by 5 bases; bases with no gene match: 6. The CDR3 runs 15 residues. The CDR3 loop is CASSPDRGPHQPQHF. CDR3 bases: TGTGCCAGCAGTCCCGACAGGGGGCCGCATCAGCCCCAGCATTTT.

The genes are TRBV3-1 (or the pseudogene TRBV3-2) and TRBJ1-2; 7 bases fit TRBD1. Germline loops: CDR1 LGHDT, CDR2 YNNKEL (reference sequence). V shed 1 base and J 13 bases; nucleotides not matched to a gene: 12. The CDR3 is 14 residues long. The CDR3 sequence is CASSQVGTDQPGTF. For the CDR3, the DNA is TGTGCCAGCAGCCAAGTCGGGACAGACCAGCCGGGCACCTTC.

V and J are TRBV27 and TRBJ1-6; 7 bases are a match to TRBD1. The CDR3 runs 14 residues. V lost 8 bases and J lost 10; bases outside the gene matches: 11. The V gene's germline CDR1 is MNHEY and CDR2 SMNVEV (reference sequence). Here the CDR3 DNA reads TGTGCCAGCGGTCCGGGACAGTTCGTATCACCCCTCCACTTT. Translating gives CASGPGQFVSPLHF.

This rearrangement joins TRBV5-8 to TRBJ2-5; TRBD1 might be the D (7 bases). With 4 bases removed from V and 1 base from J, the gap between germline ends came to 26 bases. The germline V gene encodes CDR1 SGHTS and CDR2 YDEGEE. This CDR3 contains 19 residues. In nucleotides, the CDR3 is TGTGCCAGCAGCCTGGGGGGACAGTTTTACGCTAGCAGCCAAGAGACCCAGTACTTC. Its protein product is CASSLGGQFYASSQETQYF.